Below, 28 T cell receptor beta chains from the same sample are listed, as sequenced in a study of cytomegalovirus exposure and HLA in healthy donors. Measured with immunoSEQ multiplex PCR; TCRdb has only the in-frame clones, and not every one. The sample has 250,000 to 400,000 clones; roughly 87% are singletons. The sequencing input was PBMCs. All receptors derive from a woman aged 30 to 39 in good health and CMV-seropositive.

This clone was detected a few times. The rearrangement uses TRBV5-6 and TRBJ2-7; 8 bases line up with TRBD2. CDR1 SGHDT and CDR2 YYEEEE come from the germline V gene. This CDR3 has 14 residues. V lost 4 bases and J lost 2; bases outside the gene matches: 5. The CDR3 DNA reads TGTGCCAGCAGCCAACCGGGACTAGCCTACGAGCAGTACTTC. It codes for CASSQPGLAYEQYF.

The chain carries TRBV5-1 and TRBJ2-2, with 8 bases matching TRBD2. Germline loops: CDR1 SGHRS, CDR2 YFSETQ. This CDR3 has 15 residues. The ends lost 4 bases at V and 4 bases at J; junction bases unmatched: 6. In DNA, the CDR3 is TGCGCCAGCAGCAGGAGCGGGAGCGGCACCGGGGAGCTGTTTTTT. It is translated as CASSRSGSGTGELFF. The full variable domain, in which reference TRBV5-1 and TRBJ2-2 provide the parts outside the CDR3, is KAGVTQTPRYLIKTRGQQVTLSCSPISGHRSVSWYQQTPGQGLQFLFEYFSETQRNKGNFPGRFSGRQFSNSRSEMNVSTLELGDSALYLCASSRSGSGTGELFFGEGSRLTVL.

V and J are TRBV6-1 and TRBJ2-3; 8 positions match TRBD2. V shed 9 bases, J shed 2 bases, and the junction held 10 bases outside the gene matches. CDR3 length: 15 residues. Germline CDR1 is MNHNS and CDR2 is SASEGT. The CDR3 nucleotides are TGTGCCAGTTCGTTCGGAGCGGGGGTCACAGATACGCAGTATTTT. Translation gives CASSFGAGVTDTQYF.

The chain couples TRBV19 to TRBJ2-6, with D possibly being TRBD1 or TRBD2 (5 bases each). The V gene lost 3 bases and the J gene lost 0 bases, with 15 bases spanning the gap. CDR3 length equals 18 residues. Per the germline V gene, CDR1 is LNHDA and CDR2 is SQIVND (reference sequence). The CDR3 DNA follows: TGTGCCAGTAGTATTGGCAGGGACCTTTTCTCTGGGGCCAACGTCCTGACTTTC. Protein product: CASSIGRDLFSGANVLTF.

V is TRBV19 and J is TRBJ2-7; the D gene is possibly TRBD2 (5 bases). Trimming shortened V by 5 bases and J by 3 bases, and 11 bases separated the two germline ends. The CDR3 covers 13 residues. The germline gives CDR1 LNHDA, CDR2 SQIVND (reference sequence). DNA of the CDR3: TGTGCCAGTAGTGTCACTAGTATCTACGAGCAGTACTTC. As protein: CASSVTSIYEQYF.

This clone was observed a few times. The chain carries TRBV6-5 and TRBJ2-7, with 9 bases that match TRBD1. V was pared by 2 bases and J by 2 bases, with 4 bases of the junction left unmatched. Germline assignment: CDR1 MNHEY and CDR2 SVGAGI. The CDR3 length is 15 residues. Written as DNA, the CDR3 is TGTGCCAGCAGTTACAGGGGACAGGGCACCTACGAGCAGTACTTC. Translated: CASSYRGQGTYEQYF.

The CDR3 coding sequence is TGTGCCAGCTCACCGCCGGGACTGATTAGTGAAAAACTGTTTTTT. The encoded protein is CASSPPGLISEKLFF. The chain joins TRBV18 to TRBJ1-4, with a tentative D call TRBD1 (5 bases). From germline, CDR1 is KGHSH and CDR2 LQKENI. The CDR3 has 15 amino acids. Deletions cut 3 bases from V and 7 bases from J, with 15 bases between. Looking up the rest from reference TRBV18 and TRBJ1-4 gives the full variable domain: NAGVMQNPRHLVRRRGQEARLRCSPMKGHSHVYWYRQLPEEGLKFMVYLQKENIIDESGMPKERFSAEFPKEGPSILRIQQVVRGDSAAYFCASSPPGLISEKLFFGSGTQLSVL.

The chain has TRBV6-1 and TRBJ1-2; 9 nucleotides line up with TRBD1. This CDR3 contains 16 residues. Germline V gene sequence: CDR1 MNHNS, CDR2 SASEGT. V shed 3 bases and J 3 bases; nucleotides not matched to a gene: 8. CDR3 protein: CASSDPDRGWDYGYTF. CDR3 sequence (DNA): TGTGCCAGCAGTGATCCAGACAGGGGGTGGGACTATGGCTACACCTTC.

This sequence joins TRBV6-6 and TRBJ2-1; the D is unclear. V lost 4 bases to trimming and J lost 7 bases, with 11 bases between them. Germline CDR1 MNHNY, CDR2 SVGAGI (reference sequence). CDR3 length equals 13 residues. The CDR3 loop is CASSLAGSNEQFF. The CDR3 DNA reads as TGTGCCAGCAGTTTGGCAGGTTCGAATGAGCAGTTCTTC.

The chain is built from TRBV18 and TRBJ2-3; the D gene is possibly TRBD1 (6 bases). CDR3 length: 13 amino acids. The germline CDR1 and CDR2 sequences are KGHSH and LQKENI. The germline V and J ends were trimmed by 5 bases and 6 bases, with 12 bases remaining between them. The CDR3 sequence: CASSGNRDDTQYF. The CDR3 nucleotides read TGTGCCAGCTCAGGAAACAGGGATGATACGCAGTATTTT.

This rearrangement joins TRBV6-5 to TRBJ2-3; 7 bases are a match to TRBD2. After removal of 7 bases from V and 5 bases from J, the junction contained 0 bases not matched to a gene. The germline V gene encodes CDR1 MNHEY and CDR2 SVGAGI. The CDR3 is 11 residues long. In nucleotides, the CDR3 is TGTGCCAGCATAGCGGGAGATACGCAGTATTTT. This translates into CASIAGDTQYF.

In its sample, this clone was seen a few times. The chain employs TRBV5-1 and TRBJ1-2, with D uncertain. Trimming removed 4 bases from V and 0 bases from J, with 10 bases in between. The germline V gene has CDR1 SGHRS and CDR2 YFSETQ. The CDR3 spans 14 residues. The CDR3 region is CASSGPVSNYGYTF. For the CDR3, the DNA is TGCGCCAGCAGCGGACCGGTCTCTAACTATGGCTACACCTTC.

The chain carries TRBV20-1 and TRBJ2-7; no firm D call. Germline-derived CDR1 and CDR2 are DFQATT and SNEGSKA (reference sequence). The CDR3 is 11 residues long. V was shortened by 2 bases and J by 12 bases, with 14 bases between the two germline ends. The CDR3 loop is CSARILGFPYF. For the CDR3, the DNA is TGCAGTGCTAGAATTCTGGGATTTCCGTACTTC.

V gene TRBV9 combines with J gene TRBJ1-1; possibly TRBD1 for D (6 bases). Trimming removed 0 bases at V and 1 base at J, with 10 bases between. The CDR3 consists of 15 residues. CDR1 SGDLS and CDR2 YYNGEE come from the germline V gene. The CDR3 loop is CASSVGTAQNTEAFF. In DNA, the CDR3 is TGTGCCAGCAGCGTAGGGACAGCGCAGAACACTGAAGCTTTCTTT.

The chain carries TRBV4-3 and TRBJ2-7; D tentatively fits TRBD1 or TRBD2 (5 bases each). This CDR3 spans 13 amino acids. The germline V gene has CDR1 LGHNA and CDR2 YSLEER. V was shortened by 1 base and J by 5 bases, with 9 bases between the two germline ends. The CDR3 region is CASSQARGNEQYF. DNA of the CDR3: TGCGCCAGCAGCCAAGCCCGGGGCAACGAGCAGTACTTC.

V gene TRBV7-8 combines with J gene TRBJ1-1; D ambiguous. The germline V and J ends were trimmed by 2 bases and 2 bases, with 6 bases remaining between them. Germline CDR1 is SGHVS and CDR2 is FQNEAQ. The CDR3 sequence is 13 residues long. The CDR3 DNA sequence: TGTGCCAGCAGCTTACTGATTAACACTGAAGCTTTCTTT. It yields the protein CASSLLINTEAFF.

This clone was counted a single time. The genes are TRBV9 and TRBJ2-1, with a weak D call TRBD2 (6 bases). This CDR3 has 16 amino acids. V gave up 0 bases and J gave up 3 bases, with 13 bases separating them. Germline V CDR1 and CDR2: SGDLS, YYNGEE. The CDR3 DNA reads TGTGCCAGCAGCGTAGTTGGTAGCGGAGTCTACAATGAGCAGTTCTTC. Translated, it gives CASSVVGSGVYNEQFF.

V gene TRBV25-1 combines with J gene TRBJ2-3, with D unresolved. The CDR3 has 16 amino acids. The germline V and J ends were trimmed by 1 base and 0 bases, with 11 bases remaining between them. Germline CDR1 and CDR2: MGHDK and SYGVNS. The CDR3 reads CASSELGRPSTDTQYF. The CDR3, as DNA: TGTGCCAGCAGTGAATTGGGCCGCCCTAGCACAGATACGCAGTATTTT.

This rearrangement joins TRBV5-5 to TRBJ2-1, with 10 bases that match TRBD1. Germline V CDR1 and CDR2: SGHKS, YYEKEE (reference sequence). This CDR3 region has 14 residues. The V segment lost 4 bases and the J segment 4 bases; nucleotides outside the gene matches: 2. CDR3 sequence reads: CASSKGQGYNEQFF. The CDR3 region has the DNA TGTGCCAGCAGCAAGGGACAGGGGTACAATGAGCAGTTCTTC.

The chain recombines TRBV5-6 with TRBJ1-5; no firm D call. The CDR3 length is 16 residues. CDR1 and CDR2 from the germline V gene are SGHDT and YYEEEE. V was cut by 4 bases and J by 2 bases, with 16 bases left in between. The CDR3 DNA reads as TGTGCCAGCAGCCCGACAAGGGCCTACCGCAATCAGCCCCAGCATTTT. Translation: CASSPTRAYRNQPQHF.

The rearrangement joins TRBV4-1 to TRBJ1-4; no reliable D call. V dropped 4 bases and J dropped 8 bases, with 14 bases sitting between them. The CDR3 has 14 residues. The V gene's germline CDR1 is MGHRA and CDR2 YSYEKL. The CDR3 spells CASSPQEMGEKLFF. For the CDR3, the DNA is TGCGCCAGCAGCCCCCAGGAAATGGGAGAAAAACTGTTTTTT.

V and J are TRBV2 and TRBJ2-3; D is ambiguous. V was clipped by 2 bases and J by 5 bases, with 5 bases between them. The CDR3 has 12 residues. Per the germline V gene, CDR1 is SNHLY and CDR2 is FYNNEI. The CDR3 reads CASSEPIDTQYF. In DNA form, the CDR3 reads TGTGCCAGCAGTGAACCGATAGATACGCAGTATTTT.

This chain joins TRBV9 and TRBJ2-7, with 12 bases fitting TRBD2. The V segment lost 5 bases and the J segment 0 bases; nucleotides outside the gene matches: 12. The CDR3 extends over 18 amino acids. The V gene's germline CDR1 is SGDLS and CDR2 YYNGEE. CDR3 sequence: CASSLGLAGPGGSYEQYF. CDR3 nucleotide sequence: TGTGCCAGCAGTCTTGGACTAGCGGGACCGGGGGGCTCCTACGAGCAGTACTTC.

The chain has TRBV4-1 and TRBJ2-5, with D unclear. Germline CDR1 and CDR2: MGHRA and YSYEKL. There are 12 residues in the CDR3. V lost 0 bases and J lost 5, with 4 bases in between. The CDR3 nucleotides read TGCGCCAGCAGCCAAGATTCGGAGACCCAGTACTTC. Translation: CASSQDSETQYF.

The V gene is TRBV7-9, the J gene TRBJ2-7; D might be TRBD2 (5 bases). Germline V gene data show CDR1 as SEHNR and CDR2 as FQNEAQ (reference sequence). The CDR3 has 15 amino acids. Trimming took off 7 bases at V and 0 bases at J, with 16 bases between the two ends. This CDR3 is CASIEVVEGSYEQYF. The DNA for the CDR3 is TGTGCCAGCATCGAAGTTGTAGAGGGCTCCTACGAGCAGTACTTC.

As for this clone: This CDR3 is also generated by other DNA sequences in the sample. This sequence joins TRBV9 and TRBJ2-2; TRBD1 or TRBD2 may be the D gene (5 bases each). This CDR3 has 15 residues. CDR1 SGDLS and CDR2 YYNGEE come from the germline V gene. Trimming took off 3 bases at V and 1 base at J, with 10 bases between the two ends. This CDR3 is CASSAGTVNTGELFF. The CDR3 region has the DNA TGTGCCAGCAGCGCGGGGACGGTGAACACCGGGGAGCTGTTTTTT.

Of note for this clone: Other DNA sequences within the sample encode an identical CDR3. The chain employs TRBV27 and TRBJ2-3; D gene uncertain. Germline V lookup: CDR1 MNHEY, CDR2 SMNVEV (reference sequence). Deletions cut 0 bases from V and 1 base from J, with 5 bases between. There are 14 residues in the CDR3. CDR3 coding DNA: TGTGCCAGCAGTTTATCCCGTGGCACAGATACGCAGTATTTT. Its translation is CASSLSRGTDTQYF.

The J gene is TRBJ1-1, the V gene TRBV29-1, with 9 bases identical to TRBD1. The junction had 6 bases not matched to a gene; V was cut back by 2 bases and J by 5 bases. This CDR3 is built from 14 residues. Germline CDR1 SQVTM, CDR2 ANQGSEA. Here the CDR3 reads CSVESRQGVTEAFF. In DNA form, the CDR3 reads TGCAGCGTTGAAAGTAGACAGGGGGTGACTGAAGCTTTCTTT.